These T cell receptor beta chains were read from a single sample in a study of CD8 T cells in Susac syndrome. Using its own MiXCR run on the immunoSEQ multiplex PCR reads, TCRdb lists one record per CDR3 protein. The data show approximately 170,000 distinct CDR3 sequences, with about 93% seen just once and roughly 0.13% held by the top ten. Sequenced sample: CD4+ T cells from PBMCs. All receptors come from a human donor in good health. The CDR3 runs from the conserved cysteine through the conserved F or W. Each record gives: D gene, clone size, V gene, J gene, CDR3 protein, CDR3 DNA. D genes are given only for firm matches. Size values are once, few and many counts, or a class for expanded clones, and some rows have none.

-	-	TRBV20-1	TRBJ1-2	CSARGDTVWDYGYTF	TGCAGTGCTAGGGGGGACACCGTTTGGGACTATGGCTACACCTTC
-	-	TRBV20-1	TRBJ1-2	CSAPPGYYGYTF	TGCAGTGCCCCTCCGGGTTACTATGGCTACACCTTC
TRBD1	few	TRBV5-1	TRBJ2-5	CASSRDRVQETQYF	TGCGCCAGCAGCCGGGACAGGGTTCAAGAGACCCAGTACTTC
TRBD2	once	TRBV29-1	TRBJ2-3	CSVEGVAGTSTDTQYF	TGCAGCGTTGAGGGGGTAGCGGGGACTAGCACAGATACGCAGTATTTT
-	-	TRBV18	TRBJ2-4	CASSPQRASVAKNIQYF	TGTGCCAGCTCACCACAACGGGCCAGTGTAGCCAAAAACATTCAGTACTTC
TRBD1	-	TRBV6-1	TRBJ2-2	CASRTGPSTGELFF	TGTGCCAGCAGGACAGGGCCCTCCACCGGGGAGCTGTTTTTT
TRBD1	-	TRBV29-1	TRBJ1-2	CSVEGQGVDGYTF	TGCAGCGTGGAGGGACAGGGGGTTGATGGCTACACCTTC
TRBD1	-	TRBV9	TRBJ1-1	CASSGQQGLNTEAFF	TGTGCCAGCAGCGGACAACAGGGGCTGAACACTGAAGCTTTCTTT
TRBD1	once	TRBV7-9	TRBJ2-2	CASSLKGTANTGELFF	TGTGCCAGCAGCTTAAAGGGGACAGCTAACACCGGGGAGCTGTTTTTT
-	once	TRBV18	TRBJ1-1	CASSQVDSDTEAFF	TGTGCCAGCTCACAGGTAGACAGTGACACTGAAGCTTTCTTT
TRBD1	once	TRBV19	TRBJ1-6	CASSKHDRGSPLHF	TGTGCCAGTAGTAAACACGACAGGGGTTCACCCCTCCACTTT
TRBD1	-	TRBV12-3/TRBV12-4	TRBJ2-5	CASSKGQGEETQYF	TGTGCCAGCAGTAAGGGACAGGGGGAAGAGACCCAGTACTTC
-	-	TRBV12-3/TRBV12-4	TRBJ1-5	CASSLWGMYSNQPQHF	TGTGCCAGCAGTTTATGGGGCATGTATAGCAATCAGCCCCAGCATTTT
-	-	TRBV18	TRBJ1-1	CASSPPNKGDTEAFF	TGTGCCAGCTCACCACCGAACAAAGGGGACACTGAAGCTTTCTTT
-	-	TRBV18	TRBJ2-3	CASSPVVIGLPSTDTQYF	TGTGCCAGCTCACCAGTCGTTATTGGACTACCCAGCACAGATACGCAGTATTTT
-	few	TRBV7-2	TRBJ2-3	CASSLVYSPGADTQYF	TGTGCCAGCAGCTTAGTTTACTCCCCTGGGGCAGATACGCAGTATTTT
-	-	TRBV12-3/TRBV12-4	TRBJ1-1	CASSFREVSTEAFF	TGTGCCAGCAGTTTCAGGGAAGTTAGCACTGAAGCTTTCTTT
TRBD1	once	TRBV3-1	TRBJ1-5	CASSQGFYRGAQPQHF	TGTGCCAGCAGCCAGGGGTTTTACAGGGGCGCTCAGCCCCAGCATTTT
TRBD1	-	TRBV20-1	TRBJ1-2	CSASEYAQGGDGYTF	TGCAGTGCTAGTGAATATGCGCAGGGGGGGGATGGCTACACCTTC
TRBD1	-	TRBV19	TRBJ2-7	CASTSRTGNEQYF	TGTGCCAGTACCTCAAGGACAGGGAACGAGCAGTACTTC
-	-	TRBV19	TRBJ1-4	CASSPGWGEKLFF	TGTGCCAGTTCGCCCGGGTGGGGTGAAAAACTGTTTTTT
-	-	TRBV14	TRBJ1-1	CASSQEGRREAFF	TGTGCCAGCAGCCAAGAGGGACGGAGAGAAGCTTTCTTT
TRBD1	-	TRBV2	TRBJ1-6	CASSGGQGGSPLHF	TGTGCCAGCAGTGGGGGACAGGGCGGATCACCCCTCCACTTT
-	-	TRBV27	TRBJ1-4	CASSYRKGEKLFF	TGTGCCAGCAGTTACCGGAAGGGTGAAAAACTGTTTTTT
-	-	TRBV2	TRBJ2-3	CASSEGPDTQYF	TGTGCCAGCAGTGAGGGACCAGATACGCAGTATTTT
TRBD1	-	TRBV6-5	TRBJ1-6	CASSPRQGLGSPLHF	TGTGCCAGCAGCCCCCGACAGGGGCTCGGTTCACCCCTCCACTTT
-	-	TRBV30	TRBJ1-3	CAWSVAGRDGTIYF	TGTGCCTGGAGTGTAGCGGGGCGAGACGGCACCATATATTTT
-	-	TRBV2	TRBJ2-7	CASSPFYEQYF	TGTGCCAGTTCGCCGTTCTACGAGCAGTACTTC
-	-	TRBV9	TRBJ1-5	CASSVGQEGQPQHF	TGTGCCAGCAGCGTAGGACAGGAGGGGCAGCCCCAGCATTTT